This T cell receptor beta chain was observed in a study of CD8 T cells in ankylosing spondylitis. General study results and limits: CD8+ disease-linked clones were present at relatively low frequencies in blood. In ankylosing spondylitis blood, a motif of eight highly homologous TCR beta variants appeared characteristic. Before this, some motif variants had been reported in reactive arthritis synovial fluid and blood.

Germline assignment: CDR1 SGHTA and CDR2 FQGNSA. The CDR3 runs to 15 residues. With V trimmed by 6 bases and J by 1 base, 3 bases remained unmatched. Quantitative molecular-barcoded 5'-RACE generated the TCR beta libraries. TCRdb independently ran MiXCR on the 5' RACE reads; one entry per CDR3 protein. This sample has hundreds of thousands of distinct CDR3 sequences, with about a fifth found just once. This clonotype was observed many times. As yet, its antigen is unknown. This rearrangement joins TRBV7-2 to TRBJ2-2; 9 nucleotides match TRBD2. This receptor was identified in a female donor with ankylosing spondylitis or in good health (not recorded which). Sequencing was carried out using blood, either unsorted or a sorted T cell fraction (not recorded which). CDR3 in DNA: TGTGCCAGCAGTCCTAGCGGGATGAACACCGGGGAGCTGTTTTTT. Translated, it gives CASSPSGMNTGELFF.